This T cell receptor (beta chain) was observed in a study of cytomegalovirus exposure and HLA in healthy donors (dated by TCRdb to 2017 to 2019). For the study in its entirety: According to a later analysis, one platform produced both the roughly 130 validation repertoires and the approximately 670 repertoires of the first cohort. The study aimed to test whether signatures of past pathogen exposure could be identified by cataloging public T cell receptors. In addition to the first cohort of approximately 650 subjects, a separate validation cohort of over 90 different subjects was used. High-throughput TCR immunosequencing, statistical association of individual TCRs with disease status, and machine learning were combined to predict cytomegalovirus infection status.

The library was produced with the immunoSEQ multiplex PCR assay. In the authors' own workflow: A statistical classification framework was developed to diagnose cytomegalovirus status using the catalog of TCR beta chain sequences. This immuneACCESS table, as held by TCRdb, lists in-frame sequences with V and J called but not all clones. Of the missing ones, under half trace to an unresolved V gene in checked studies; the others have no known cause. V and J calls and clone size are those listed in that table; D and trimming were worked out from the DNA. The sample table contains about 120,000 clones; only one count was recorded for about 83% of them. The leading ten clones occupy about 2.2% of the sample. About this clone: It has no known antigen specificity. One base away there is no much larger clone; base qualities are not given.

The donors were included in the validation cohort of over a hundred subjects, a group kept apart from the roughly 670-subject first cohort. Ends trimmed: V by 3 bases, J by 0 bases; bases unmatched to a gene: 2. Via the germline V gene, CDR1 is SGHRS and CDR2 YFSETQ. The CDR3, from cysteine to phenylalanine, totals 14 residues. Only the CDR3 DNA is retained, 42 bases long and in frame from the first base. The paper's findings and limits, for the study overall: A later analysis had no HLA typing for the validation cohort, so co-occurrence there was scored across all 120 repertoires. The study listed approximately 160 TCR beta chains as associated with cytomegalovirus. The authors suggested that the approach could potentially be generalized to other disease states and immunological phenotypes. In both the original and validation cohorts, the classifier was reported to diagnose cytomegalovirus status with high specificity and sensitivity. A few of the identified cytomegalovirus-associated TCR beta chains were confirmed in vitro to be specific for cytomegalovirus antigens. Of the cluster scores, roughly 95% were above 0 in a later analysis, which found that TCRs clustered in the first cohort also tended to co-occur in the roughly 130 validation repertoires. Most TCR sequences were observed very rarely across donors, whereas some public TCRs were present in many individuals.

Source material: PBMCs. The chain joins TRBV5-1 to TRBJ2-7, with 8 bases matching TRBD1. This clonotype was obtained from a woman between 25 and 40 years old in good health and CMV-seronegative. The nucleotide sequence reads TGCGCCAGCAGCTCGACAGGGGACTCCTACGAGCAGTACTTC. Translated, it reads CASSSTGDSYEQYF.